The clone carrying this TCR beta chain has at least ten counts. The record originates from a study of blood T cells in healthy people across ages. Whole-study context: Capture via template switching afforded approximately one barcoded beta molecule per two T cells.

The V gene lost 2 bases and the J gene lost 0 bases, with 15 bases spanning the gap. Germline values: CDR1 LGHNA, CDR2 YSLEER. CDR3 size: 17 residues. A second about 6 to 12 cycle PCR used barcoded and J-beta primers. From each sample, at least 2.5 million paired-end reads containing CDR3 were obtained. A single record per CDR3 protein comes from TCRdb applying MiXCR to the 5' RACE reads. The data contain hundreds of thousands of distinct CDR3 sequences, about 30% of them singletons. The sequenced sample consisted of blood. The sequence was collected from a woman older than 75 in good health. The chain carries TRBV4-3 and TRBJ2-3; either TRBD1 or TRBD2 may fit D (6 bases each). The DNA of the CDR3 is TGCGCCAGCAGCCAAACACGAGGGGGGACTAGCACAGATACGCAGTATTTT. It encodes CASSQTRGGTSTDTQYF.